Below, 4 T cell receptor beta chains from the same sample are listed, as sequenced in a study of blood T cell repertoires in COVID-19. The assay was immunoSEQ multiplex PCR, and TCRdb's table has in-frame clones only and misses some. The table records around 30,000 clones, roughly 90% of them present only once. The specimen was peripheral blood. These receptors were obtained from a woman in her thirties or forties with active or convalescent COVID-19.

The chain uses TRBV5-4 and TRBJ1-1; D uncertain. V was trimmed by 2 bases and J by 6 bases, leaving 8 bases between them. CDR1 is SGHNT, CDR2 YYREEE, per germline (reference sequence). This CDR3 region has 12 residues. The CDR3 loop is CASSFYRAEAFF. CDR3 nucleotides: TGTGCCAGCAGCTTCTATCGTGCTGAAGCTTTCTTT. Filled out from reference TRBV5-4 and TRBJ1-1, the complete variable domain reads ETGVTQSPTHLIKTRGQQVTLRCSSQSGHNTVSWYQQALGQGPQFIFQYYREEENGRGNFPPRFSGLQFPNYSSELNVNALELDDSALYLCASSFYRAEAFFGQGTRLTVV.

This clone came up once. As DNA, the CDR3 is TGTGCCAGCAGCGTAGGGCAGGGGAACTATGGCTACACCTTC. Its protein product is CASSVGQGNYGYTF. The chain has TRBV9 and TRBJ1-2; weak D call: TRBD1 (6 bases). With 0 bases removed from V and 2 bases from J, the gap between germline ends came to 8 bases. The CDR3 loop spans 14 amino acids. CDR1 and CDR2 (germline): SGDLS, YYNGEE.

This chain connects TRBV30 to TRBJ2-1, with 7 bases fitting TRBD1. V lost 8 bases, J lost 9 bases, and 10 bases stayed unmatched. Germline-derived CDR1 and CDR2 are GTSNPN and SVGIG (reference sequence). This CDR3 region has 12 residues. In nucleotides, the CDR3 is TGTGCCATAAGCCACAAGGGGGCTGAGCAGTTCTTC. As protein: CAISHKGAEQFF.

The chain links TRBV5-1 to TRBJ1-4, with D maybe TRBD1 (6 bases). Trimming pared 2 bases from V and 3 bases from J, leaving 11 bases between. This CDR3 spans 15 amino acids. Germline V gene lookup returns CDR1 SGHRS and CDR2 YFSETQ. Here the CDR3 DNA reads TGCGCCAGCAGCTTTCAGAGGGGGTCTAATGAAAAACTGTTTTTT. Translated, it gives CASSFQRGSNEKLFF.